The 25 T cell receptor beta chains given below trace back to one sample, sequenced in a study of blood T cell repertoires in COVID-19 (dated by TCRdb to about 2020). Library prep was done by the immunoSEQ multiplex PCR assay. TCRdb took over this immuneACCESS table, retaining in-frame rearrangements with V and J assigned. Such tables are incomplete; in checked studies, under half of the missing clones stem from an unresolved V gene, and the remainder is unexplained. Recorded for this sample are 410,000 or so clones; approximately 89% of them occurred a single time. Under 2% of the sample comes from the top ten. The sample was peripheral blood. These receptor sequences come from a woman aged 40 to 50 with COVID-19, enrolled during active disease.

This clone appeared once. V gene TRBV6-2 or TRBV6-3 combines with J gene TRBJ2-7; 7 bases are shared with TRBD1. J lost 0 bases, V lost 6 bases, and 14 bases had no gene match. The CDR3 totals 17 residues. Germline V gives CDR1 MNHEY, CDR2 SVGEGT. This chain's CDR3 is CASSPLPGGESSYEQYF. CDR3 nucleotides: TGTGCCAGCAGCCCTCTCCCAGGGGGTGAGAGCTCCTACGAGCAGTACTTC.

V gene TRBV6-5 combines with J gene TRBJ1-5; tentatively, D is TRBD1 (5 bases). The germline gives CDR1 MNHEY, CDR2 SVGAGI. With 8 bases removed from V and 0 bases from J, the gap between germline ends came to 14 bases. The CDR3 is 15 amino acids. CDR3 loop: CASGGGFYSNQPQHF. The CDR3 DNA follows: TGTGCCAGCGGGGGAGGGTTCTATAGCAATCAGCCCCAGCATTTT.

This chain connects TRBV5-1 to TRBJ2-1; TRBD2 matches at 9 bases. Germline-derived CDR1 and CDR2 are SGHRS and YFSETQ. Trimming at V came to 0 bases and at J to 12 bases, leaving 13 bases not matched to a gene. The CDR3 length is 16 residues. This chain's CDR3 is CASSLGASGTPRGQFF. DNA of the CDR3: TGCGCCAGCAGCTTGGGGGCTAGCGGGACCCCCCGCGGGCAGTTCTTC.

This chain connects TRBV29-1 to TRBJ1-4; no firm D call. Germline V gene data show CDR1 as SQVTM and CDR2 as ANQGSEA. The length of the CDR3 is 15 residues. Trimming took off 2 bases at V and 4 bases at J, with 14 bases between the two ends. This chain's CDR3 is CSVEIFAEGNEKLFF. CDR3 in DNA: TGCAGCGTTGAAATTTTTGCAGAGGGTAATGAAAAACTGTTTTTT.

The chain combines TRBV2 with TRBJ1-4, with D maybe TRBD1 (6 bases). This CDR3 spans 14 amino acids. The germline V and J ends were trimmed by 5 bases and 6 bases, with 13 bases remaining between them. Per germline, CDR1 SNHLY and CDR2 FYNNEI. For the CDR3, the DNA is TGTGCCAGCAGTTCCACAGGGAGGGATGAAAAACTGTTTTTT. This translates into CASSSTGRDEKLFF.

The genes are TRBV28 and TRBJ2-7, with 7 bases that match TRBD2. V dropped 7 bases and J dropped 6; count of bases not matched to a gene: 9. CDR1 MDHEN and CDR2 SYDVKM come from the germline V gene. This CDR3 spans 13 amino acids. The CDR3 protein is CASTPGGRREQYF. The CDR3, as DNA: TGTGCCAGCACCCCGGGAGGACGGCGCGAGCAGTACTTC.

The chain is built from TRBV30 and TRBJ2-7, with D possibly being TRBD1 (5 bases). Trimming cost V 8 bases and J 3 bases, with 14 bases left between them. This CDR3 has 12 residues. CDR1 is GTSNPN, CDR2 SVGIG, per germline (reference sequence). DNA for the CDR3: TGTGCCAGATCCGAGACAGACTACGAGCAGTACTTC. This encodes CARSETDYEQYF.

The chain is built from TRBV4-2 and TRBJ2-1; TRBD2 matches at 13 bases. Trimming removed 4 bases from V and 7 bases from J; junction bases left unmatched: 4. This CDR3 contains 15 residues. CDR1 LGHNA and CDR2 YNFKEQ come from the germline V gene. The CDR3 nucleotides read TGTGCCAGCAGCCCACTAGCGGGGGGGGGAAATGAGCAGTTCTTC. Its translation is CASSPLAGGGNEQFF.

The rearrangement uses TRBV6-2 or TRBV6-3 and TRBJ1-5, with D perhaps TRBD1 (5 bases). With 5 bases removed from V and 7 bases from J, the gap between germline ends came to 9 bases. CDR1 MNHEY and CDR2 SVGEGT come from the germline V gene. The CDR3 runs to 12 residues. The CDR3 reads CASSPRAQPQHF. For the CDR3, the DNA is TGTGCCAGCAGTCCCAGGGCGCAGCCCCAGCATTTT.

The V gene is TRBV2, the J gene TRBJ1-4; D unresolved. Germline V gene data show CDR1 as SNHLY and CDR2 as FYNNEI. The V and J ends lost 4 bases and 6 bases respectively, with 15 bases between them. The CDR3 extends over 15 amino acids. CDR3 nucleotides: TGTGCCAGCAGTGGGAGCTTGGGTATTTATGAAAAACTGTTTTTT. Translation: CASSGSLGIYEKLFF.

The chain links TRBV5-6 to TRBJ2-7, with 8 bases identical to TRBD1. V shed 3 bases and J 2 bases; nucleotides not matched to a gene: 7. This CDR3 is 15 amino acids long. Germline CDR1 reads SGHDT; CDR2 reads YYEEEE. The chain's CDR3 is CASSWGQVLTYEQYF. DNA for the CDR3: TGTGCCAGCAGCTGGGGACAGGTCCTTACCTACGAGCAGTACTTC.

This clone showed up just once. This chain links TRBV4-1 with TRBJ1-3, with D tentatively TRBD1 (6 bases). Trimming removed 3 bases from V and 4 bases from J, with 13 bases in between. The germline gives CDR1 MGHRA, CDR2 YSYEKL. CDR3 size: 15 residues. CDR3 region: CASSHLGGQGNTIYF. The CDR3 bases are TGCGCCAGCAGCCATCTCGGGGGGCAAGGAAACACCATATATTTT.

Remarks on this clone: A junction end diverges from the germline sequence, so it may reflect a read error. V is TRBV7-7 and J is TRBJ2-2, with D possibly matching TRBD2 (5 bases). The CDR3 covers 17 residues. CDR1 and CDR2 (germline): SSHAT, FNYEAQ (reference sequence). The CDR3 sequence is CASSPLPSGPRGGELFF. CDR3 DNA sequence: TGTGCTAGCAGCCCCTTGCCCTCCGGGCCTCGGGGCGGGGAGCTGTTTTTT.

The V gene is TRBV7-9, the J gene TRBJ1-4; D unresolved. V dropped 2 bases and J dropped 3 bases, with 7 bases sitting between them. Germline CDR1 is SEHNR and CDR2 is FQNEAQ (reference sequence). The CDR3 covers 14 residues. The chain's CDR3 is CASSLSSANEKLFF. CDR3 nucleotide sequence: TGTGCCAGCAGCTTATCGTCGGCTAATGAAAAACTGTTTTTT.

This sequence joins TRBV5-1 and TRBJ1-4; D remains unclear. The ends were cut back, 6 bases at V and 0 bases at J, with 9 bases in the middle. CDR1 SGHRS and CDR2 YFSETQ come from the germline V gene. CDR3 length: 14 residues. The CDR3: CASKLGATNEKLFF. DNA for the CDR3: TGCGCCAGCAAACTAGGCGCAACTAATGAAAAACTGTTTTTT.

The count of this clone is one. The chain has TRBV2 and TRBJ2-7, with D possibly being TRBD1 (5 bases). The CDR3 is made up of 12 amino acids. Germline V lookup: CDR1 SNHLY, CDR2 FYNNEI. Between the trimmed V and J ends, which lost 6 bases and 7 bases, there was a span of 13 bases. CDR3 bases: TGTGCCAGCAGGGGGCTCTCGGAGGAGCAGTACTTC. Translation gives CASRGLSEEQYF.

The J gene is TRBJ1-1, the V gene TRBV19; D remains ambiguous. The V gene lost 9 bases and the J gene lost 1 base, with 12 bases spanning the gap. CDR3 length: 13 residues. Germline V lookup: CDR1 LNHDA, CDR2 SQIVND (reference sequence). CDR3 coding DNA: TGTGCCAGCACGTTCAGATCGAACACTGAAGCTTTCTTT. It is translated as CASTFRSNTEAFF. The full variable domain, with the rest looked up from reference TRBV19 and TRBJ1-1, is DGGITQSPKYLFRKEGQNVTLSCEQNLNHDAMYWYRQDPGQGLRLIYYSQIVNDFQKGDIAEGYSVSREKKESFPLTVTSAQKNPTAFYLCASTFRSNTEAFFGQGTRLTVV.

The rearrangement links TRBV7-2 to TRBJ1-1; the D is unclear. The CDR3 loop spans 15 amino acids. With 2 bases removed from V and 1 base from J, the gap between germline ends came to 11 bases. The germline gives CDR1 SGHTA, CDR2 FQGNSA. The CDR3 sequence: CASSLIRGRNTEAFF. CDR3 sequence (DNA): TGTGCCAGCAGCTTAATCCGGGGTAGGAACACTGAAGCTTTCTTT.

This clone has just one count. Other DNA sequences in this sample translate to the same CDR3. The V gene is TRBV12-3 or TRBV12-4, the J gene TRBJ1-1; D is undetermined. This CDR3 is 13 amino acids long. Trimming shortened V by 1 base and J by 5 bases, and 8 bases separated the two germline ends. CDR3 sequence: CASSLGAGTEAFF. In DNA, the CDR3 is TGTGCCAGCAGTTTAGGGGCGGGGACTGAAGCTTTCTTT.

The V gene is TRBV18, the J gene TRBJ1-6, with D tentatively TRBD1 (6 bases). CDR3 length: 15 amino acids. Trimming took 3 bases from V and 7 from J, leaving 13 bases between them. Germline CDR1 reads KGHSH; CDR2 reads LQKENI. The DNA for the CDR3 is TGTGCCAGCTCACCCCTGGAGGGGGGGAATTCACCCCTCCACTTT. Translated: CASSPLEGGNSPLHF. The variable domain in full, with the rest retrieved from reference TRBV18 and TRBJ1-6, is NAGVMQNPRHLVRRRGQEARLRCSPMKGHSHVYWYRQLPEEGLKFMVYLQKENIIDESGMPKERFSAEFPKEGPSILRIQQVVRGDSAAYFCASSPLEGGNSPLHFGNGTRLTVT.

The table lists this clone with a few counts. Other DNA variants within this sample encode the same CDR3. This sequence joins TRBV11-3 and TRBJ2-3; D might be TRBD1 (5 bases). The CDR3 spans 14 residues. V was pared by 3 bases and J by 1 base, with 8 bases between. Germline CDR1 reads SGHNT; CDR2 reads YENEEA. The CDR3 here is CASSLGPGTDTQYF. The CDR3 DNA follows: TGTGCCAGCAGCTTGGGGCCGGGCACAGATACGCAGTATTTT. The whole variable domain, remainder taken from reference TRBV11-3 and TRBJ2-3, is EAGVVQSPRYKIIEKKQPVAFWCNPISGHNTLYWYLQNLGQGPELLIRYENEEAVDDSQLPKDRFSAERLKGVDSTLKIQPAELGDSAVYLCASSLGPGTDTQYFGPGTRLTVL.

The V gene is TRBV24-1, the J gene TRBJ2-3; 10 bases align to TRBD2. The CDR3 is made up of 16 amino acids. Germline values: CDR1 KGHDR, CDR2 SFDVKD. Unmatched junction bases numbered 5, after V lost 4 bases and J lost 2 bases. CDR3 in DNA: TGTGCCACCAGTGACCCTAGCGGGGGCACCACAGATACGCAGTATTTT. Its translation: CATSDPSGGTTDTQYF.

The V and J genes are TRBV2 and TRBJ1-3, with 8 bases aligning to TRBD1. Per the germline V gene, CDR1 is SNHLY and CDR2 is FYNNEI. The V segment lost 2 bases and the J segment 4 bases; nucleotides outside the gene matches: 4. The CDR3 spans 15 residues. CDR3 DNA: TGTGCCAGCAGTGAACAGGGGGCGACGGGAAACACCATATATTTT. Amino acids: CASSEQGATGNTIYF. The whole variable domain, filled in from reference TRBV2 and TRBJ1-3, reads EPEVTQTPSHQVTQMGQEVILRCVPISNHLYFYWYRQILGQKVEFLVSFYNNEISEKSEIFDDQFSVERPDGSNFTLKIRSTKLEDSAMYFCASSEQGATGNTIYFGEGSWLTVV.

The V gene is TRBV6-2 or TRBV6-3, the J gene TRBJ1-5; D is uncertain. This CDR3 has 13 residues. CDR1 MNHEY and CDR2 SVGEGT come from the germline V gene. The ends were cut back, 6 bases at V and 7 bases at J, with 13 bases in the middle. The DNA for the CDR3 is TGTGCCAGCAGCCCACTATCGGAACAGCCCCAGCATTTT. It specifies CASSPLSEQPQHF.

This clone was recorded once. The chain employs TRBV2 and TRBJ2-2, with TRBD1 matching 9 bases. Germline CDR1 reads SNHLY; CDR2 reads FYNNEI. The CDR3 has 16 residues. V lost 3 bases, J lost 6 bases, and 8 bases stayed unmatched. The CDR3, as DNA: TGTGCCAGCAGTGAGTCGACAGGGGGTAGGGCCGGGGAGCTGTTTTTT. It codes for CASSESTGGRAGELFF.